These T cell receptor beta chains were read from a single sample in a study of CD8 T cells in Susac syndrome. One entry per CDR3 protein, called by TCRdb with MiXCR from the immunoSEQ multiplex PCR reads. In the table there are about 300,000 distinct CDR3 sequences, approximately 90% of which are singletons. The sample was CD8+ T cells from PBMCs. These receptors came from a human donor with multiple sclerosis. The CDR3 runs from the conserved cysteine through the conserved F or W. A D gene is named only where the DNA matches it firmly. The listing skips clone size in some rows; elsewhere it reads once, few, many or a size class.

TGTGCCAGCAGTGACAGTGGGCGTTCGTGGGAGAGAGAAGAAAAACTGTTTTTT	CASSDSGRSWEREEKLFF	TRBJ1-4	.	TRBV6-4	once
TGCAGTGGTAGGACAGGCTTCGAGCAGTACTTC	CSGRTGFEQYF	TRBJ2-7	TRBD1	TRBV29-1	.
TGTGCCTGGAGTGCTGGGACAGGGCCGAGTGGCTACACCTTC	CAWSAGTGPSGYTF	TRBJ1-2	TRBD1	TRBV30	.
TGCAGCGCCCTAGCGCCTAACACCGGGGAGCTGTTTTTT	CSALAPNTGELFF	TRBJ2-2	.	TRBV29-1	once
TGTGCCAGCAGTTACGGACAGGGCCCCTACGAGCAGTACTTC	CASSYGQGPYEQYF	TRBJ2-7	TRBD1	TRBV12-3/TRBV12-4	.
TGTGCCAGCAGCGCTACCGGGTTATTGGAGACCCAGTACTTC	CASSATGLLETQYF	TRBJ2-5	.	TRBV9	.
TGTGCCAGCAGCCAACGGAAGGCGGGAGGGCCTTACGAGCAGTACTTC	CASSQRKAGGPYEQYF	TRBJ2-7	TRBD2	TRBV3-1	.
TGTGCCAGCAGTCCACAGGGGGGTGGGGAGCAGTACTTC	CASSPQGGGEQYF	TRBJ2-7	TRBD1	TRBV27	.
TGTGCCAGCAGCGATTACGGGACTAGCCTCGATGAGCAGTTCTTC	CASSDYGTSLDEQFF	TRBJ2-1	TRBD2	TRBV6-4	.
TGTGCCAGCTCCCGCGCGGATAGCAATCAGCCCCAGCATTTT	CASSRADSNQPQHF	TRBJ1-5	.	TRBV9	.
TGTGCCAGCAGTTACGCGGGCACTGAAGCTTTCTTT	CASSYAGTEAFF	TRBJ1-1	.	TRBV6-2/TRBV6-3	.
TGTGCCAGCAGTTACGTTCGGACTAGCGGAGCAAATGAGCAGTTCTTC	CASSYVRTSGANEQFF	TRBJ2-1	TRBD2	TRBV6-6	.
TGTGCCAGCAGCCCCTGGGGAGTATACAATGAGCAGTTCTTC	CASSPWGVYNEQFF	TRBJ2-1	.	TRBV7-2	.
TGTGCCAGCAGTTTAGGGGCTGGCAGGGCGAACACCGGGGAGCTGTTTTTT	CASSLGAGRANTGELFF	TRBJ2-2	.	TRBV27	.
TGTGCCAGCAGCTTAGATGAGGGAAATCAGCCCCAGCATTTT	CASSLDEGNQPQHF	TRBJ1-5	.	TRBV7-9	.
TGTGCCAGCAGCCCCGGGATTCTCCACGAGCAGTACTTC	CASSPGILHEQYF	TRBJ2-7	.	TRBV11-3	.
TGTGCCAGCGCTACATTTACAGGCTACGAGCAGTACTTC	CASATFTGYEQYF	TRBJ2-7	.	TRBV27	.
TGTGCCAGCAGCTTAGGTAGCGGGGGGTACCAAGAGACCCAGTACTTC	CASSLGSGGYQETQYF	TRBJ2-5	TRBD2	TRBV7-2	.